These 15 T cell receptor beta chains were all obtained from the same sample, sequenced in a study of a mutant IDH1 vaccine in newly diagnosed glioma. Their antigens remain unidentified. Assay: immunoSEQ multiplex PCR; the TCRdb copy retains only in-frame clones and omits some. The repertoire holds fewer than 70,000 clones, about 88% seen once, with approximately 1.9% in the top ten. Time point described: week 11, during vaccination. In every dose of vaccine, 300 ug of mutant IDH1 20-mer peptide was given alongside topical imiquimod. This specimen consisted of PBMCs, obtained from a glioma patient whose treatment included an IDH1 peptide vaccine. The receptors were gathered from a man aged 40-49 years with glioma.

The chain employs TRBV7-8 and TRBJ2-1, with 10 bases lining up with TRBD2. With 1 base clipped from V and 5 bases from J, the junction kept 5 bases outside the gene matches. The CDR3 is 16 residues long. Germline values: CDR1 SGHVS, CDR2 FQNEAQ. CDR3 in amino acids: CASSLVGLAGDNEQFF. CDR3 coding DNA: TGTGCCAGCAGCTTAGTCGGGCTAGCGGGGGACAATGAGCAGTTCTTC.

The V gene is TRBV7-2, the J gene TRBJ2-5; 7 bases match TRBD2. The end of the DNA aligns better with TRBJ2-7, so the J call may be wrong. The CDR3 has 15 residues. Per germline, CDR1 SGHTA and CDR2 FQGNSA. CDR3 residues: CASQGWGGNKYEQYF. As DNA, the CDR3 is TGTGCCAGCCAGGGTTGGGGGGGGAACAAATACGAGCAGTACTTC.

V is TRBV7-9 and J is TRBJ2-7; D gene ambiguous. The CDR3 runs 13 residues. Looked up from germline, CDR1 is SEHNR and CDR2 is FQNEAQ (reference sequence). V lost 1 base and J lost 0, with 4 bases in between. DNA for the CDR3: TGTGCCAGCAGCTTAGACGGCTCCTACGAGCAGTACTTC. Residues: CASSLDGSYEQYF.

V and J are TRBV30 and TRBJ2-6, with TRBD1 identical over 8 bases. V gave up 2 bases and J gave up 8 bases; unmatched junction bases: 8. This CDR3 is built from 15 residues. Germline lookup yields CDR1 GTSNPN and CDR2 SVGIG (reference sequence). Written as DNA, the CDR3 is TGTGCCTGGAGTACCTCTCGGACAGGGCCCAACGTCCTGACTTTC. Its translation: CAWSTSRTGPNVLTF.

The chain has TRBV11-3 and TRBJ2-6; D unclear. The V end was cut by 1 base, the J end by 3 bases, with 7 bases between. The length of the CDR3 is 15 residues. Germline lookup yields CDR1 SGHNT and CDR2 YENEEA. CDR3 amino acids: CASSLGGSGANVLTF. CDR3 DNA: TGTGCCAGCAGCTTAGGGGGAAGTGGGGCCAACGTCCTGACTTTC.

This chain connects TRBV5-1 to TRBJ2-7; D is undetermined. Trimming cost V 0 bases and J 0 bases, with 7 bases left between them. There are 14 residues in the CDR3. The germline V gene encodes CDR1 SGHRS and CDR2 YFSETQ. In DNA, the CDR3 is TGCGCCAGCAGCTTGGGATTTTCCTCCTACGAGCAGTACTTC. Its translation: CASSLGFSSYEQYF.

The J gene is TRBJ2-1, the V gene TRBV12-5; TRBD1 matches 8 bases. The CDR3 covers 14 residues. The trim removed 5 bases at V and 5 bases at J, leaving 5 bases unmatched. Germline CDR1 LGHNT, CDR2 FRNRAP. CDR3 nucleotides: TGTGCTAGTGGTACGGGACAGGTTGACAATGAGCAGTTCTTC. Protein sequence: CASGTGQVDNEQFF. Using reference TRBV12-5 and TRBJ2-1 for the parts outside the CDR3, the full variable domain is DARVTQTPRHKVTEMGQEVTMRCQPILGHNTVFWYRQTMMQGLELLAYFRNRAPLDDSGMPKDRFSAEMPDATLATLKIQPSEPRDSAVYFCASGTGQVDNEQFFGPGTRLTVL.

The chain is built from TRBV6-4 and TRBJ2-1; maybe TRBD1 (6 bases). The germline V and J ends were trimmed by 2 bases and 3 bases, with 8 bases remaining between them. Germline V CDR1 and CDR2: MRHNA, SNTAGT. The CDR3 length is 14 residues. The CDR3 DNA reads TGTGCCAGCAGTGACAAGGGGGACTACAATGAGCAGTTCTTC. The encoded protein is CASSDKGDYNEQFF.

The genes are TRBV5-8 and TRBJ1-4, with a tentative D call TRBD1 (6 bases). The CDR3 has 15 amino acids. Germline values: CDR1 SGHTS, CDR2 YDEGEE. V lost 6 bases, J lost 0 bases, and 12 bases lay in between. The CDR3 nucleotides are TGTGCCAGCACCGTTTGGACAGCAACTAATGAAAAACTGTTTTTT. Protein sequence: CASTVWTATNEKLFF.

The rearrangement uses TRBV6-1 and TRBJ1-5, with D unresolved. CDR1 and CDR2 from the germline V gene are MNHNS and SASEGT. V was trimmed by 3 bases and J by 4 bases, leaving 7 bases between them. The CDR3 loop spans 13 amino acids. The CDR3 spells CASSEWGNQPQHF. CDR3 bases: TGTGCCAGCAGTGAGTGGGGTAATCAGCCCCAGCATTTT.

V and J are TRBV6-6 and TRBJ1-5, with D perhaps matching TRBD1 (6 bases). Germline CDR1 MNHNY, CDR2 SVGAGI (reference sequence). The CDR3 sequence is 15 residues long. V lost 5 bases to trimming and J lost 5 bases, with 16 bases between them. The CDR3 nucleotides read TGTGCCAGCAGTCCAGGACAGCAAAGTTATCAGCCCCAGCATTTT. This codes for CASSPGQQSYQPQHF.

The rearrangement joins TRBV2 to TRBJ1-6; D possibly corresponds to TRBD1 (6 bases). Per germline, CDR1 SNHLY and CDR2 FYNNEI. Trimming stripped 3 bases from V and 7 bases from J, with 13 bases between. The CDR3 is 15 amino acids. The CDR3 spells CASSDSNRVNSPLHF. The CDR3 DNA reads TGTGCCAGCAGTGATTCGAACAGGGTGAATTCACCCCTCCACTTT.

The CDR3 DNA reads TGTGCCACCAGAATAGGGATTCGTGGCACTGAAGCTTTCTTT. Its protein product is CATRIGIRGTEAFF. V usage is TRBV15 and J usage is TRBJ1-1; D is unclear. V lost 6 bases, J lost 4 bases, and 15 bases lay in between. Per the germline V gene, CDR1 is LNHNV and CDR2 is YYDKDF (reference sequence). The CDR3 covers 14 residues. Filled out from reference TRBV15 and TRBJ1-1, the complete variable domain reads DAMVIQNPRYQVTQFGKPVTLSCSQTLNHNVMYWYQQKSSQAPKLLFHYYDKDFNNEADTPDNFQSRRPNTSFCFLDIRSPGLGDTAMYLCATRIGIRGTEAFFGQGTRLTVV.

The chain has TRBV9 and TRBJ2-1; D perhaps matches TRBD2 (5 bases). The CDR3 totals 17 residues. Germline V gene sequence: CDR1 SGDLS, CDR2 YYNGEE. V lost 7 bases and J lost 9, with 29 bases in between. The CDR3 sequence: CASSSEGRPSLVGEQFF. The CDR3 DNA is TGTGCCAGCTCGAGCGAGGGCAGACCCTCCCTTGTGGGTGAGCAGTTCTTC.

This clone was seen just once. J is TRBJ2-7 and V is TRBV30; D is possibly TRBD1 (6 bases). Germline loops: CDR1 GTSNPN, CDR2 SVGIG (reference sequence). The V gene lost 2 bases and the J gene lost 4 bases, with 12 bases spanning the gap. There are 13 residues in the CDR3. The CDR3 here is CAWSLGQTYEQYV. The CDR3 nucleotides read TGTGCCTGGAGTCTAGGACAGACTTACGAGCAGTACGTC.